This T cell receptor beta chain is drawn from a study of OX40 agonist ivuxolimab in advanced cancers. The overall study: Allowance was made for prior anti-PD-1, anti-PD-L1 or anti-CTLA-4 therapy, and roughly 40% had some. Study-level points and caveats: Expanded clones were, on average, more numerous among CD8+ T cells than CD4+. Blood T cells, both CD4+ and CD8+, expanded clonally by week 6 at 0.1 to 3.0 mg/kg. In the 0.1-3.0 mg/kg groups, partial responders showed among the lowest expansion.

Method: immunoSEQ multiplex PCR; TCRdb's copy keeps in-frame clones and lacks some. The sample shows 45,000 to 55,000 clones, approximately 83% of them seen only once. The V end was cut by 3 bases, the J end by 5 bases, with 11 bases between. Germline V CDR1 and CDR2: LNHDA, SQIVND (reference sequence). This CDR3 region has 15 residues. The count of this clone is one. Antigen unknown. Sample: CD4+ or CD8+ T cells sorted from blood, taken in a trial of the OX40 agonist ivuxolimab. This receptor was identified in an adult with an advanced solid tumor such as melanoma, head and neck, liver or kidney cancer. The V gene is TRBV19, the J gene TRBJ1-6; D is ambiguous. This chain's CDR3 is CASSMGQSDNSPLHF. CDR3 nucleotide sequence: TGTGCCAGTAGTATGGGCCAGTCCGATAATTCACCCCTCCACTTT.